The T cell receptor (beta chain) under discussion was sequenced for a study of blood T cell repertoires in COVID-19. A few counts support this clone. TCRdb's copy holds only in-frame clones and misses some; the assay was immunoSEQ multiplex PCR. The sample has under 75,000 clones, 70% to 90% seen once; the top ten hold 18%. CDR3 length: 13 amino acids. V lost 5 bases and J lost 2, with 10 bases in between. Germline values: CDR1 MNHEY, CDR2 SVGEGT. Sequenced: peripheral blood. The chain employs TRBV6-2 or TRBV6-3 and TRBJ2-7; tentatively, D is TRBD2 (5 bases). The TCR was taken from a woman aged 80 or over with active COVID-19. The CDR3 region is CASSLRGPYEQYF. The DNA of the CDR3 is TGTGCCAGCAGTCTCAGAGGGCCCTACGAGCAGTACTTC.